Given below is one TCR beta chain in context. Its antigen is still unknown. Trimming cost V 4 bases and J 5 bases, with 20 bases left between them. Germline lookup yields CDR1 MNHEY and CDR2 SVGAGI. The CDR3 spans 16 residues. Expressed TCRB transcripts were sequenced because the isolated RNA had all been reverse transcribed beforehand. The table came from immunoSEQ multiplex PCR; TCRdb's copy has only in-frame clones and leaves some out. The sample holds over 200,000 clones; roughly 10% are singletons and the top ten take approximately 0.015%. The data belong to a study of beta chain features in type 1 diabetes. Study-level information: Examination covered under 120 million sorted cells spanning all samples.

Study findings and constraints: Patients showed naive, central memory and Treg TCRB repertoires that appeared more similar than those of healthy donors. All four CD4+ subsets from Type 1 diabetes patients carried moderately but significantly shorter TCRB CDR3s. Patients with type 1 diabetes carried fewer insertions and had more deletions at their VDJ junctions.

The authors obtained over 95% purity in all sorted populations. The receptor comes from a man aged 30 to 45 with type 1 diabetes. Sequenced sample: naive CD4+ T cells from blood. The rearrangement joins TRBV6-5 to TRBJ2-5; perhaps TRBD1 as D (6 bases). CDR3 in amino acids: CASSSLGVGGLETQYF. The CDR3 nucleotides are TGTGCCAGCAGTTCCCTGGGTGTAGGGGGATTGGAGACCCAGTACTTC.